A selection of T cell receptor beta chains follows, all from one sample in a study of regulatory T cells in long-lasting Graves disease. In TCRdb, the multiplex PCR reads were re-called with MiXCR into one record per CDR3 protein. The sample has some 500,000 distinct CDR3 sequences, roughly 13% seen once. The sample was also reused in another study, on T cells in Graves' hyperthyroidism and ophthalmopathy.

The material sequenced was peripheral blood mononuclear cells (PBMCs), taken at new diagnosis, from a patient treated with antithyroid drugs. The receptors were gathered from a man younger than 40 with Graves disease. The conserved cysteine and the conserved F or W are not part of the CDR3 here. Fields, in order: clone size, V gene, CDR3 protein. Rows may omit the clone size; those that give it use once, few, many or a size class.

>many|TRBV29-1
SALGYTGELF
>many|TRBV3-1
ASSQDHEAPNEQF
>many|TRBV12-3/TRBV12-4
ASSLLGLALYNEQF
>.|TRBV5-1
ASSLQEGASNIQY
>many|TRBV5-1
ASTGTSSPPETQY
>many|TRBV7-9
ASSLVGAETQY
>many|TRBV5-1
ASSLVAGGVNEQF
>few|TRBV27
ASRPVSSHSWRQY
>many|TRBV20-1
SARDLLAGYEQF
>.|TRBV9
ASSVAGGDQPQH
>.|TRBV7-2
ASSSYINEKLF
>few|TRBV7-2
ASSPGGTQNEKLF
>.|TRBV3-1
ASSRRGATNEKLF
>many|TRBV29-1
SVEQGHGPEAF
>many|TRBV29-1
SVQMWVGGPRSYNEQF
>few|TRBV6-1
ASSPRGQPNTEAF